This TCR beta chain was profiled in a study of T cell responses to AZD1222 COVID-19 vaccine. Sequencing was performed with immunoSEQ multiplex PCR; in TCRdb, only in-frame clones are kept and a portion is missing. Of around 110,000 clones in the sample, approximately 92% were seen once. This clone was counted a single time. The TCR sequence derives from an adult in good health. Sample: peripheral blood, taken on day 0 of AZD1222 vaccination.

The CDR3 loop is CASGLAGVVETQYF. CDR3 coding DNA: TGTGCCAGTGGACTAGCGGGAGTCGTGGAGACCCAGTACTTC. The chain uses TRBV19 and TRBJ2-5; TRBD2 agrees at 13 bases. This CDR3 spans 14 amino acids. V trimming: 8 bases; J trimming: 5 bases; junction bases outside the gene matches: 5. Per germline, CDR1 LNHDA and CDR2 SQIVND (reference sequence).